The source of this T cell receptor beta chain is a study of OX40 agonist ivuxolimab in advanced cancers. Generated by immunoSEQ multiplex PCR, the TCRdb table keeps only in-frame clones and is missing some. The sample holds 84,000 or so clones, roughly 80% seen once. The germline gives CDR1 ENHRY, CDR2 SYGVKD. The length of the CDR3 is 19 residues. V was clipped by 3 bases and J by 0 bases; unmatched bases: 12. The source is an adult with an advanced solid tumor such as melanoma, head and neck, liver or kidney cancer. The chain couples TRBV10-3 to TRBJ2-1, with TRBD2 matching 9 bases. Sequenced here: CD4+ or CD8+ T cells sorted from blood, sampled in a trial of the OX40 agonist ivuxolimab. DNA for the CDR3: TGTGCCATCAGTGAACTCGGACTAGCGTCTCTTGGCTCCTACAATGAGCAGTTCTTC. Translating gives CAISELGLASLGSYNEQFF.